Presented here are 12 T cell receptor beta chains from one specimen sequenced in a study of T cells in Graves' hyperthyroidism and ophthalmopathy. RNA transcripts were the template for amplifying TCR beta CDR3 regions. HTBI primers were the set used in a first-round RT-PCR of the TCR CDR3. Via MiXCR, TCRdb re-called the multiplex PCR reads, giving one row per CDR3 protein. In the table there are some 300,000 distinct CDR3 sequences, around 15% of which are singletons. Sequencing was done on a sample of blood. The receptors were sampled from a middle-aged woman with Graves' hyperthyroidism.

The chain recombines TRBV4-3 with TRBJ2-2, with 8 bases identical to TRBD1. Germline V gene lookup returns CDR1 LGHNA and CDR2 YSLEER. The V and J ends lost 6 bases and 7 bases, in that order; junction bases with no gene match: 7. This CDR3 region has 14 residues. DNA of the CDR3: TGCGCCAGCAGACAACAACAGGGGGTCGGGGAGCTGTTTTTT. Its translation is CASRQQQGVGELFF.

This clonotype has ten or more counts. The V gene is TRBV20-1, the J gene TRBJ2-3; 9 bases are a match to TRBD1. The CDR3 has 15 residues. Trimming cost V 6 bases and J 2 bases; bases outside gene matches: 9. Germline CDR1 is DFQATT and CDR2 is SNEGSKA (reference sequence). The CDR3 nucleotides are TGCAGTGCCTCGGGGGACAGGGAGAACACAGATACGCAGTATTTT. Amino acids: CSASGDRENTDTQYF.

The table lists this clonotype with many counts. V is TRBV27 and J is TRBJ1-5; D not resolved. The CDR3 is made up of 14 amino acids. Trimming took off 4 bases at V and 6 bases at J, with 13 bases between the two ends. Germline lookup yields CDR1 MNHEY and CDR2 SMNVEV (reference sequence). Written as DNA, the CDR3 is TGTGCCAGCAGTTCCCTAAATAGGGTTCAGCCCCAGCATTTT. It translates to CASSSLNRVQPQHF.

This clonotype was found a few times. The chain carries TRBV6-1 and TRBJ1-3, with D possibly TRBD1 on 6 matching bases. The length of the CDR3 is 17 residues. Looked up from germline, CDR1 is MNHNS and CDR2 is SASEGT. Trimming took 7 bases from V and 2 from J, leaving 21 bases between them. The CDR3: CASTQGTWVRTGNTIYF. In DNA, the CDR3 is TGTGCCAGCACCCAGGGGACCTGGGTTCGGACTGGAAACACCATATATTTT.

In its sample, this clonotype was seen many times. The chain couples TRBV11-2 to TRBJ1-1; 7 nucleotides agree with TRBD1. The J segment lost 5 bases and the V segment lost 7 bases, leaving 10 bases of the junction unmatched. The length of the CDR3 is 14 residues. Per germline, CDR1 SGHAT and CDR2 FQNNGV. DNA for the CDR3: TGTGCCAGCACTCAACAGGGGCGGTGGACTGAAGCTTTCTTT. It specifies CASTQQGRWTEAFF.

In this sample, this clonotype turned up many times. The chain links TRBV28 to TRBJ1-6; D call uncertain. The germline gives CDR1 MDHEN, CDR2 SYDVKM. The CDR3 is 14 residues long. Trimming removed 7 bases from V and 4 bases from J, with 11 bases in between. Here the CDR3 reads CASIRTGYNSPLHF. CDR3 sequence (DNA): TGTGCCAGCATTCGGACGGGTTATAATTCACCCCTCCACTTT.

V is TRBV5-5 and J is TRBJ2-7; TRBD1 agrees at 10 bases. CDR3 length: 16 residues. Losses at the gene ends were 4 bases for V and 6 bases for J; bases not matched to a gene: 13. Germline values: CDR1 SGHKS, CDR2 YYEKEE (reference sequence). The CDR3 DNA reads TGTGCCAGCAGCACTCACTCCGGGACAGGGGCGACCGAGCAGTACTTC. Translated, it gives CASSTHSGTGATEQYF.

This clonotype came up many times. The chain carries TRBV20-1 and TRBJ2-2, with D unclear. V was shortened by 0 bases and J by 2 bases, with 4 bases between the two germline ends. Germline assignment: CDR1 DFQATT and CDR2 SNEGSKA (reference sequence). The CDR3 length is 13 residues. This chain's CDR3 is CSARDINTGELFF. As DNA, the CDR3 is TGCAGTGCTAGAGATATTAACACCGGGGAGCTGTTTTTT.

This clonotype was observed a few times. The DNA is left out, because the CDR3 cannot be placed on it with certainty; the CDR3 is given as TCRdb lists it. This chain joins TRBV7-9 and TRBJ2-1. The CDR3 adds up to 13 amino acids, both ends counted. The germline V gene has CDR1 SEHNR and CDR2 FQNEAQ (reference sequence). CDR3 region: CASSVAVGTTAFF.

The sample holds many counts of this clonotype. This sequence joins TRBV6-8 and TRBJ2-3, with TRBD2 matching over 12 bases. The germline V gene encodes CDR1 MNHGY and CDR2 SAAAGT. The CDR3 has 18 residues. Trimming removed 3 bases from V and 2 bases from J; junction bases left unmatched: 9. The CDR3 is CASSYLAGGPLPTDTQYF. The DNA of the CDR3 is TGTGCCAGCAGTTATCTAGCGGGAGGGCCGTTACCCACAGATACGCAGTATTTT.

This clonotype appeared many times. This chain uses TRBV20-1 with TRBJ2-7, with TRBD2 identical over 8 bases. The CDR3 totals 14 residues. Germline loops: CDR1 DFQATT, CDR2 SNEGSKA (reference sequence). The ends lost 3 bases at V and 1 base at J; junction bases unmatched: 5. The DNA for the CDR3 is TGCAGTGCTAGTGAACTAGCGGTTTCCTACGAGCAGTACTTC. Protein product: CSASELAVSYEQYF.

This clonotype was recorded at least ten times. The chain joins TRBV19 to TRBJ2-3; 8 bases agree with TRBD2. V trimming: 3 bases; J trimming: 2 bases; junction bases outside the gene matches: 13. The CDR3 runs 18 residues. Germline V gene lookup returns CDR1 LNHDA and CDR2 SQIVND (reference sequence). CDR3 in amino acids: CASSMVGEAGVSTDTQYF. As DNA, the CDR3 is TGTGCCAGTAGTATGGTTGGGGAAGCGGGAGTTTCCACAGATACGCAGTATTTT.